This TCR beta chain was identified during a study of cytomegalovirus exposure and HLA in healthy donors. The PCR was carried out with 60 Vbeta primers and 13 Jbeta primers. Sequencing used immunoSEQ multiplex PCR; TCRdb keeps in-frame clones, though not all of them. The listing contains over 45,000 clones. The CDR3 consists of 12 residues. Deletions cut 5 bases from V and 7 bases from J, with 12 bases between. Germline values: CDR1 SGHNT, CDR2 YYREEE (reference sequence). Material: PBMCs. This clonotype originated in a woman aged 18-29 years in good health and CMV-seronegative. The genes are TRBV5-4 and TRBJ1-2; D might be TRBD1 (5 bases). This CDR3 is CASRQAAGGYTF. The CDR3 DNA sequence: TGTGCCAGCAGACAGGCGGCAGGTGGCTACACCTTC.